This TCR beta chain was observed in a study of early T cells in non-severe SARS-CoV-2 infection. Study in general: Chains from this unsorted whole-blood bulk RNA could not be paired. Study findings and constraints: Comparison of clonotypes with VDJdb favored anti-spike CD8 responses while missing private and CD4 specificities.

This CDR3 region has 12 residues. The germline CDR1 and CDR2 sequences are SQVTM and ANQGSEA. J lost 2 bases, V lost 7 bases, and 5 bases had no gene match. The table lists this clonotype with a few counts. The target antigen is unknown. Each cDNA molecule carried a unique molecular identifier. TCRdb re-called the 5' RACE reads through MiXCR, storing one row per CDR3 protein. Of about 69,000 distinct CDR3 sequences detected, about an eighth appear once; the ten largest clones hold about 6%. The sequenced sample was whole blood, obtained at baseline. The chain joins TRBV29-1 to TRBJ2-7, with 7 bases that match TRBD1. The sequence came from an adult who was a healthcare worker with PCR-confirmed SARS-CoV-2 infection or an uninfected control (not recorded which). This CDR3 is CSARDSPYEQYF. For the CDR3, the DNA is TGCAGCGCCCGGGACAGTCCCTACGAGCAGTACTTC.